This TCR beta chain was identified during a study of response to subunit inactivated influenza vaccine. The CDR3 has 13 amino acids. Trimming removed 6 bases at V and 4 bases at J, with 13 bases between. Looked up from germline, CDR1 is DFQATT and CDR2 is SNEGSKA (reference sequence). From the RT-PCR reads, TCRdb called clonotypes with MiXCR, one entry per CDR3 protein. The data contain a few hundred thousand distinct CDR3 sequences, approximately 15% of them singletons. Specimen: PBMCs from blood, collected 12 days after vaccination. The source is a man aged 50-60 years who received an inactivated influenza vaccine. The rearrangement links TRBV20-1 to TRBJ2-1, with a possible D match to TRBD2 (5 bases). CDR3 nucleotides: TGCAGTGCAAGCGGAAACGGGTACAATGAGCAGTTCTTC. It yields the protein CSASGNGYNEQFF.